This T cell receptor (beta chain) was captured in a study of blood T cell repertoires in COVID-19. Study details: The analysed material was cDNA or gDNA that came from T cells, B-cell-depleted T cells, or PBMCs.

There are 14 residues in the CDR3. V was trimmed by 2 bases and J by 4 bases, leaving 11 bases between them. In germline, CDR1 is SEHNR, CDR2 FQNEAQ (reference sequence). Per the authors' pipeline: Cell counts per sample came from amplifying reference gene primers. Repertoires were generated with immunoSEQ multiplex PCR, while TCRdb's copy carries only in-frame clones and drops some. For V, J and clone size, that table is used; D and trimming come from the DNA. The sample holds about 300,000 clones, roughly nine tenths seen once. The sequenced sample was PBMCs or T cells enriched from blood (not recorded which). This sequence originates from a man aged 55 to 70 who had recovered from COVID-19. The chain combines TRBV7-9 with TRBJ1-2; D unclear. CDR3 sequence (DNA): TGTGCCAGCAGCTTACACGAGGGATTCTATGGCTACACCTTC. It yields the protein CASSLHEGFYGYTF.